These 24 T cell receptor beta chains originate from one sample sequenced in a study of T-cell memory formation after mild COVID-19. TCRdb ran MiXCR on the 5' RACE reads and lists one entry per CDR3 protein. The table has fewer than 200,000 distinct CDR3 sequences, 13% seen once. The material sequenced was PBMCs or a T cell subset sorted from them (not recorded which). The receptors derive from a man aged 18 to 35 who had mild COVID-19 (a few samples of this study predate the infection). Cell type and time point are not known.

This clonotype has a handful of counts. The J gene is TRBJ1-2, the V gene TRBV24-1, with TRBD1 as a possible D gene (5 bases). Germline V gene lookup returns CDR1 KGHDR and CDR2 SFDVKD. There are 13 residues in the CDR3. Trimming stripped 7 bases from V and 5 bases from J, with 13 bases between. The CDR3: CATRPGQGYGYTF. The CDR3 DNA reads as TGTGCCACCAGACCCGGGCAGGGATATGGCTACACCTTC.

This clonotype occurred a few times. The genes are TRBV5-4 and TRBJ2-4; possible D gene TRBD2, 5 bases. V was pared by 4 bases and J by 2 bases, with 16 bases between. The CDR3 is 16 amino acids. Germline CDR1 SGHNT, CDR2 YYREEE (reference sequence). CDR3 amino acids: CASSNPGLRTKNIQYF. The DNA of the CDR3 is TGTGCCAGCAGCAACCCAGGACTTCGTACCAAAAACATTCAGTACTTC.

This clonotype has only a few counts. This chain joins TRBV6-6 and TRBJ2-7; TRBD1 might be the D (6 bases). The germline V gene encodes CDR1 MNHNY and CDR2 SVGAGI (reference sequence). This CDR3 has 13 residues. V was clipped by 6 bases and J by 3 bases, with 12 bases between them. The CDR3 spells CASSQDSSYEQYV. The DNA for the CDR3 is TGTGCCAGCAGCCAGGACAGCAGCTACGAGCAGTACGTC.

This clonotype was seen ten or more times. This rearrangement joins TRBV7-9 to TRBJ2-5, with no clear D. The CDR3 spans 14 residues. The germline gives CDR1 SEHNR, CDR2 FQNEAQ (reference sequence). Trimming shortened V by 6 bases and J by 3 bases, and 14 bases separated the two germline ends. The CDR3 DNA follows: TGTGCCAGCAGACAACCGACTGGAAAAGAGACCCAGTACTTC. This encodes CASRQPTGKETQYF.

V gene TRBV5-1 combines with J gene TRBJ2-3; 16 positions agree with TRBD2. V trimming: 4 bases; J trimming: 4 bases; junction bases outside the gene matches: 3. This CDR3 has 16 residues. CDR1 and CDR2 from the germline V gene are SGHRS and YFSETQ. The CDR3, as DNA: TGCGCCAGCAGCACGGGACTAGCGGGGGGGCCAGATACGCAGTATTTT. Translation: CASSTGLAGGPDTQYF.

This clonotype appeared a few times. The chain combines TRBV20-1 with TRBJ1-4; tentative D call: TRBD1 (5 bases). With 2 bases removed from V and 7 bases from J, the gap between germline ends came to 14 bases. The CDR3 loop spans 14 amino acids. Germline V gene sequence: CDR1 DFQATT, CDR2 SNEGSKA (reference sequence). CDR3 sequence (DNA): TGCAGTGCTAGAACGGGGACTGGGGCTGAAAAACTGTTTTTT. It is translated as CSARTGTGAEKLFF.

V is TRBV28 and J is TRBJ2-7, with 7 nucleotides matching TRBD2. J gave up 5 bases and V 2 bases, and 3 bases lay outside the gene matches. CDR3 length: 13 residues. The V gene's germline CDR1 is MDHEN and CDR2 SYDVKM. The DNA for the CDR3 is TGTGCCAGCAGTTTAGTCAGCGGGGACGAGCAGTACGTC. This codes for CASSLVSGDEQYV.

This rearrangement joins TRBV2 to TRBJ1-2; no definite D call. Per germline, CDR1 SNHLY and CDR2 FYNNEI. This CDR3 is built from 14 residues. Trimming stripped 3 bases from V and 3 bases from J, with 11 bases between. The CDR3 sequence: CASSDAEAYYGYTF. In DNA form, the CDR3 reads TGTGCCAGCAGTGACGCAGAAGCCTACTATGGCTACACCTTC.

This clonotype was counted a few times. The chain combines TRBV9 with TRBJ1-1; 8 nucleotides match TRBD1. This CDR3 is 13 amino acids long. The junction had 4 bases not matched to a gene; V was cut back by 4 bases and J by 5 bases. The germline gives CDR1 SGDLS, CDR2 YYNGEE. CDR3 region: CASSLTGETEAFF. CDR3 in DNA: TGTGCCAGCAGCCTGACAGGGGAGACTGAAGCTTTCTTT.

The table lists this clonotype with a few counts. The gene calls are TRBV14 and TRBJ1-3; D unclear. This CDR3 is 15 amino acids long. V lost 1 base to trimming and J lost 3 bases, with 10 bases between them. Germline V lookup: CDR1 SGHDN, CDR2 FVKESK. This CDR3 reads CASSQVSGFGNTIYF. Here the CDR3 DNA reads TGTGCCAGCAGCCAAGTCTCGGGGTTTGGAAACACCATATATTTT.

V is TRBV28 and J is TRBJ2-3; perhaps TRBD2 as D (6 bases). The CDR3 runs 13 residues. The V end lost 7 bases, the J end lost 3 bases, and 11 bases lay between the germline ends. Germline-derived CDR1 and CDR2 are MDHEN and SYDVKM. CDR3 region: CASKPRGTDTQYF. The DNA of the CDR3 is TGTGCCAGCAAGCCCCGGGGGACAGATACGCAGTATTTT.

This clonotype was found a few times. The V call is TRBV18, the J call TRBJ2-7; D gene uncertain. Germline V lookup: CDR1 KGHSH, CDR2 LQKENI. V was clipped by 2 bases and J by 6 bases, with 11 bases between them. The CDR3 has 13 residues. The DNA for the CDR3 is TGTGCCAGCTCACCAGGTTCAGGTTCCGAGCAGTACGTC. It yields the protein CASSPGSGSEQYV.

This clonotype showed up just a few times. CDR3: CASSPDTQRNIQYF. In DNA form, the CDR3 reads TGTGCCAGCAGCCCGGACACCCAAAGGAACATTCAGTACTTC. V and J are TRBV12-3 or TRBV12-4 and TRBJ2-4; D is possibly TRBD1 (5 bases). The V end lost 6 bases, the J end lost 7 bases, and 16 bases lay between the germline ends. The CDR3 extends over 14 amino acids.

The chain carries TRBV5-1 and TRBJ2-1, with 8 positions matching TRBD2. V lost 5 bases and J lost 6; bases outside the gene matches: 13. The CDR3 runs 16 residues. In germline, CDR1 is SGHRS, CDR2 YFSETQ. The CDR3 DNA reads TGCGCCAGCAGGACTAGCGTGGGGATGTCCCTCAATGAGCAGTTCTTC. Its protein product is CASRTSVGMSLNEQFF.

This sequence joins TRBV10-1 and TRBJ2-3, with a possible D match to TRBD2 (5 bases). CDR1 is WNHNN and CDR2 is SYGVQD in the germline V gene (reference sequence). V dropped 3 bases and J dropped 6 bases, with 10 bases sitting between them. The CDR3 totals 13 residues. CDR3 coding DNA: TGCGCCAGCAGTGAACGGCCGGGGGATACGCAGTATTTT. It encodes CASSERPGDTQYF.

This clonotype was picked up a small number of times. The gene calls are TRBV7-2 and TRBJ2-5; D is possibly TRBD2 (6 bases). The V gene lost 5 bases and the J gene lost 5 bases, with 15 bases spanning the gap. In germline, CDR1 is SGHTA, CDR2 FQGNSA. This CDR3 is 14 amino acids long. The CDR3 bases are TGTGCCAGCAGCCCGGGGACTCCAGTGGAGACCCAGTACTTC. This sequence encodes CASSPGTPVETQYF.

This clonotype showed up many times. J is TRBJ2-3 and V is TRBV5-1, with unresolved D. The CDR3 is made up of 12 amino acids. Per germline, CDR1 SGHRS and CDR2 YFSETQ. V lost 2 bases and J lost 2, with 3 bases in between. This CDR3 is CASSFHTDTQYF. The CDR3 nucleotides are TGCGCCAGCAGCTTCCACACAGATACGCAGTATTTT.

V is TRBV4-2 and J is TRBJ2-5; 8 nucleotides agree with TRBD2. Germline V CDR1 and CDR2: LGHNA, YNFKEQ. This CDR3 comprises 17 residues. V shed 8 bases, J shed 1 base, and the junction held 15 bases outside the gene matches. CDR3 in DNA: TGTGCCAGCCGCATGGTATCAGGGCGGGGGGCCCAAGAGACCCAGTACTTC. This gives the protein CASRMVSGRGAQETQYF.

The gene calls are TRBV7-9 and TRBJ2-6, with 7 bases identical to TRBD1. Germline-derived CDR1 and CDR2 are SEHNR and FQNEAQ (reference sequence). J gave up 0 bases and V 5 bases, and 7 bases lay outside the gene matches. There are 17 residues in the CDR3. The CDR3 spells CASSLTTGYSGANVLTF. DNA of the CDR3: TGTGCCAGCAGCCTTACGACAGGGTACTCTGGGGCCAACGTCCTGACTTTC. Drawing the rest from reference TRBV7-9 and TRBJ2-6, the complete variable domain is DTGVSQNPRHKITKRGQNVTFRCDPISEHNRLYWYRQTLGQGPEFLTYFQNEAQLEKSRLLSDRFSAERPKGSFSTLEIQRTEQGDSAMYLCASSLTTGYSGANVLTFGAGSRLTVL.

The chain combines TRBV12-3 or TRBV12-4 with TRBJ1-5; D gene ambiguous. V was shortened by 5 bases and J by 5 bases, with 10 bases between the two germline ends. The length of the CDR3 is 13 residues. CDR3 loop: CASSPYSDQPQHF. The CDR3 coding sequence is TGTGCCAGCAGTCCGTACAGTGATCAGCCCCAGCATTTT.

V usage is TRBV29-1 and J usage is TRBJ2-1; 8 nucleotides align to TRBD1. The V gene's germline CDR1 is SQVTM and CDR2 ANQGSEA. The CDR3 runs 14 residues. V dropped 4 bases and J dropped 4; count of bases not matched to a gene: 6. The CDR3 nucleotides are TGCAGCGTTGTAGGGGACAGGAATTACAATGAGCAGTTCTTC. This sequence encodes CSVVGDRNYNEQFF.

This clonotype was picked up a small number of times. This rearrangement joins TRBV10-3 to TRBJ2-1, with TRBD1 as a possible D gene (6 bases). The germline V gene has CDR1 ENHRY and CDR2 SYGVKD. The CDR3 has 14 amino acids. The ends were cut back, 9 bases at V and 3 bases at J, with 15 bases in the middle. As DNA, the CDR3 is TGTGCCATAGAGGACAGTCGAAACTACAATGAGCAGTTCTTC. Protein: CAIEDSRNYNEQFF.

This clonotype appeared a few times. The chain couples TRBV7-9 to TRBJ1-2; D may be TRBD1 (5 bases). The CDR3 runs 14 residues. The germline V gene encodes CDR1 SEHNR and CDR2 FQNEAQ (reference sequence). V lost 3 bases and J lost 0, with 8 bases in between. The CDR3 sequence is CASSFQGPNYGYTF. Here the CDR3 DNA reads TGTGCCAGCAGCTTCCAGGGTCCTAACTATGGCTACACCTTC.

This clonotype was detected a few times. J is TRBJ2-1 and V is TRBV20-1; the D is unclear. There are 13 residues in the CDR3. Per germline, CDR1 DFQATT and CDR2 SNEGSKA (reference sequence). V shed 3 bases and J shed 5 bases, with 11 bases lying between them. CDR3 DNA: TGCAGTGCTAGGCGGTCCACGGACAATGAGCAGTTCTTC. The encoded protein is CSARRSTDNEQFF.